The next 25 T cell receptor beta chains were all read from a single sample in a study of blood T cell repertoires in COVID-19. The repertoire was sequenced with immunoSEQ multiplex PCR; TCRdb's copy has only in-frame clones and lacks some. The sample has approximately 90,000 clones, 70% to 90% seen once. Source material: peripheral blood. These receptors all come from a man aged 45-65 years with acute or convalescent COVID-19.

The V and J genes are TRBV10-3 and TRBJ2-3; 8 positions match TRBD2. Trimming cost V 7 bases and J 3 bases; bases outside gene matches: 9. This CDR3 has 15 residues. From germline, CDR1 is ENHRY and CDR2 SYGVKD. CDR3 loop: CAIKAEGLGTDTQYF. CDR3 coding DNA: TGTGCCATCAAAGCCGAGGGACTAGGTACAGATACGCAGTATTTT.

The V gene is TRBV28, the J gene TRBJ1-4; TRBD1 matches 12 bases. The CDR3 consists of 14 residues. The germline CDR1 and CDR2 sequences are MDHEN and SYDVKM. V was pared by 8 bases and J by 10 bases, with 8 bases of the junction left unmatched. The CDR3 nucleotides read TGTGCCAGCCGGGGACAGGGGGCTTTAGGAAAACTGTTTTTT. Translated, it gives CASRGQGALGKLFF.

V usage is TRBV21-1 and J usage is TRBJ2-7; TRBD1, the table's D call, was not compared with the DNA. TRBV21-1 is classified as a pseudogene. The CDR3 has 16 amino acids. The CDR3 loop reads CASSPEETGSVYEQYV. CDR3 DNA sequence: TGTGCCAGCAGCCCAGAGGAGACAGGGAGCGTCTACGAGCAGTACGTC.

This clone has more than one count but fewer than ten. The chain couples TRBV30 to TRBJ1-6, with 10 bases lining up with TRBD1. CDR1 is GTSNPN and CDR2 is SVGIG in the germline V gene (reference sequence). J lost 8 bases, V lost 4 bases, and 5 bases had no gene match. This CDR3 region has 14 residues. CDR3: CAWTLGTGDSPLHF. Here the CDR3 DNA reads TGTGCCTGGACCCTCGGGACAGGGGATTCACCCCTCCACTTT. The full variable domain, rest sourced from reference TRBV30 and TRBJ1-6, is SQTIHQWPATLVQPVGSPLSLECTVEGTSNPNLYWYRQAAGRGLQLLFYSVGIGQISSEVPQNLSASRPQDRQFILSSKKLLLSDSGFYLCAWTLGTGDSPLHFGNGTRLTVT.

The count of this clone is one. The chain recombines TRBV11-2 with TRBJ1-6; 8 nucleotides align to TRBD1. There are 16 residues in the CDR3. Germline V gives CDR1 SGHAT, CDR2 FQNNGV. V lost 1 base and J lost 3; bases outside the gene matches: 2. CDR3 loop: CASSLGTGGYNSPLHF. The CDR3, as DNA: TGTGCCAGCAGCTTAGGAACAGGGGGCTATAATTCACCCCTCCACTTT.

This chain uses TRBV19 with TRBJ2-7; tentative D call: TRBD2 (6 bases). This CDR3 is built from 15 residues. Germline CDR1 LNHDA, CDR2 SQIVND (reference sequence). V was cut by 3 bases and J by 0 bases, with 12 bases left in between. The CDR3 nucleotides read TGTGCCAGTAGTATGACGGCGGGATACTCCTACGAGCAGTACTTC. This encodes CASSMTAGYSYEQYF.

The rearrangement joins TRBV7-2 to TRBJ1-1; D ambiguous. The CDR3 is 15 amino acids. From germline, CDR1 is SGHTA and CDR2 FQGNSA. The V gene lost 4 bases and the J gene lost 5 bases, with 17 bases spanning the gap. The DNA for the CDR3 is TGTGCCAGCAGCTCCAATCACGGTGGAGGGACTGAAGCTTTCTTT. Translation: CASSSNHGGGTEAFF.

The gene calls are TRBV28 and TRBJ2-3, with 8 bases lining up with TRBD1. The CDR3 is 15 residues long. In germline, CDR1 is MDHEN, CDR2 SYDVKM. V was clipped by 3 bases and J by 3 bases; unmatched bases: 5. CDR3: CASSFPQGATDTQYF. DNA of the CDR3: TGTGCCAGCAGTTTCCCGCAGGGGGCAACAGATACGCAGTATTTT. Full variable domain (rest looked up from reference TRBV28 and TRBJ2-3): DVKVTQSSRYLVKRTGEKVFLECVQDMDHENMFWYRQDPGLGLRLIYFSYDVKMKEKGDIPEGYSVSREKKERFSLILESASTNQTSMYLCASSFPQGATDTQYFGPGTRLTVL.

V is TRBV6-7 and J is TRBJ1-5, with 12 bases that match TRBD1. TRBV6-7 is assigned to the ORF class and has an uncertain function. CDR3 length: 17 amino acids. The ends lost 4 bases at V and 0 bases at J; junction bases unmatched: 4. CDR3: CASSLPGQGASNQPQHF. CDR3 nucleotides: TGTGCCAGCAGTTTACCGGGACAGGGGGCTAGCAATCAGCCCCAGCATTTT.

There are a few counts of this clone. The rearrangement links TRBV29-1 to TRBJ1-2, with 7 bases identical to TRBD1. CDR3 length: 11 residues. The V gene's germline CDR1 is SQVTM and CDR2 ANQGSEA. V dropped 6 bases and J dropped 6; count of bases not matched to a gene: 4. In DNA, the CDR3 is TGCAGCGTCCCGGGACAGAATGGCTACACCTTC. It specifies CSVPGQNGYTF.

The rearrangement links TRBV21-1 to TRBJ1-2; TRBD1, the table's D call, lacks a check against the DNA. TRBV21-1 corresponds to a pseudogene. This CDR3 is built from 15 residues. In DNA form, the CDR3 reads TGTGCCAGCAGCTCCCGGGACAGGGGGAATTATTCTGGCACCTTC. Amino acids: CASSSRDRGNYSGTF.

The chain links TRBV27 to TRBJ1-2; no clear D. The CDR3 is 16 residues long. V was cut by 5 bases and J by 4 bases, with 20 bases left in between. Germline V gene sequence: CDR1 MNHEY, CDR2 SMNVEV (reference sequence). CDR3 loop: CASSPGGLGKVYGYTF. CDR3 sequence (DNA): TGTGCCAGCAGTCCCGGCGGGTTAGGCAAAGTCTATGGCTACACCTTC.

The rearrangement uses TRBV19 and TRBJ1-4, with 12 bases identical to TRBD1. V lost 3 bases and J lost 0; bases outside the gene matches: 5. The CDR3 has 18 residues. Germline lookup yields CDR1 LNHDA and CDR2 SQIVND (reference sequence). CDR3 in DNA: TGTGCCAGTAGTATCGGGACAGGGGGCTTGACAACTAATGAAAAACTGTTTTTT. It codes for CASSIGTGGLTTNEKLFF.

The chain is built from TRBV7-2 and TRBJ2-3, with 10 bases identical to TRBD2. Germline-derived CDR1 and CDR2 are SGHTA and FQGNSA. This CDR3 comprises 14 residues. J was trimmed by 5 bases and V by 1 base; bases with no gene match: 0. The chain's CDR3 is CASSLGLAGDTQYF. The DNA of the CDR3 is TGTGCCAGCAGCTTAGGACTAGCGGGAGATACGCAGTATTTT. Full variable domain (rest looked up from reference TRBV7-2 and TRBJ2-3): GAGVSQSPSNKVTEKGKDVELRCDPISGHTALYWYRQSLGQGLEFLIYFQGNSAPDKSGLPSDRFSAERTGGSVSTLTIQRTQQEDSAVYLCASSLGLAGDTQYFGPGTRLTVL.

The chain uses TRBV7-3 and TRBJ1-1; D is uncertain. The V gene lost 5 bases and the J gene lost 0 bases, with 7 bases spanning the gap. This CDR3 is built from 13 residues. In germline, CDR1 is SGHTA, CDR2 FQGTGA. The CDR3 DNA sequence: TGTGCCAGCAGCCGCGTAATGAACACTGAAGCTTTCTTT. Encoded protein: CASSRVMNTEAFF.

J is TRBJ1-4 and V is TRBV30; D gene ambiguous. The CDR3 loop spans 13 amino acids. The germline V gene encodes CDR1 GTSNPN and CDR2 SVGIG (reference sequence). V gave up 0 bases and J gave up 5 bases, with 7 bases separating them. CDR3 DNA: TGTGCCTGGAGTGTCAAACGGAATGAAAAACTGTTTTTT. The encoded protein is CAWSVKRNEKLFF.

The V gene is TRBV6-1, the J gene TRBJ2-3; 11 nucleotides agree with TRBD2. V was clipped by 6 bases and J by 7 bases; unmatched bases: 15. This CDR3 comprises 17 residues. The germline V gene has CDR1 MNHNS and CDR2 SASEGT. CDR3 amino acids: CASRELFGSGGAHTQYF. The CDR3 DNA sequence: TGTGCCAGCAGAGAACTCTTTGGTAGCGGGGGGGCACATACGCAGTATTTT.

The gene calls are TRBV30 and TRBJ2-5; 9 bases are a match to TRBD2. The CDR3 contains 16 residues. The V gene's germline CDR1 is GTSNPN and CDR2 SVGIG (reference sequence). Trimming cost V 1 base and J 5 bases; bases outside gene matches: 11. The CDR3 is CAWSALMRGGRETQYF. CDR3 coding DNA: TGTGCCTGGAGTGCACTCATGCGGGGGGGGCGGGAGACCCAGTACTTC. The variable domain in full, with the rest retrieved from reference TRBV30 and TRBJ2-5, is SQTIHQWPATLVQPVGSPLSLECTVEGTSNPNLYWYRQAAGRGLQLLFYSVGIGQISSEVPQNLSASRPQDRQFILSSKKLLLSDSGFYLCAWSALMRGGRETQYFGPGTRLLVL.

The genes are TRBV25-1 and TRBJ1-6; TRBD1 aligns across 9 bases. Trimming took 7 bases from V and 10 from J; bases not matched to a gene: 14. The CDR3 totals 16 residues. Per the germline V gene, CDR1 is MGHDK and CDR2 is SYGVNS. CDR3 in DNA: TGTGCCAGCACCCCGAATAGAGGGACAGGGCGGTCACCCCTCCACTTT. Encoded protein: CASTPNRGTGRSPLHF. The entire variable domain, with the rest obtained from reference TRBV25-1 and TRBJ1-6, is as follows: EADIYQTPRYLVIGTGKKITLECSQTMGHDKMYWYQQDPGMELHLIHYSYGVNSTEKGDLSSESTVSRIRTEHFPLTLESARPSHTSQYLCASTPNRGTGRSPLHFGNGTRLTVT.

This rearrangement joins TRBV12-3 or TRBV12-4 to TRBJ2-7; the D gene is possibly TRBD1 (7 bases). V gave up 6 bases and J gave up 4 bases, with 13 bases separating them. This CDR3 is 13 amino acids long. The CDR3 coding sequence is TGTGCCAGCAGCGCAGGGGGGATGTACGAGCAGTACTTC. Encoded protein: CASSAGGMYEQYF.

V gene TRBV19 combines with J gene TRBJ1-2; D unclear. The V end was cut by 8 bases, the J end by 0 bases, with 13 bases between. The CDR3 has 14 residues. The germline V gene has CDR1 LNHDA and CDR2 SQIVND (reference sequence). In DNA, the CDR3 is TGTGCCAGTCGCTATCCGCCCCCTAACTATGGCTACACCTTC. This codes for CASRYPPPNYGYTF.

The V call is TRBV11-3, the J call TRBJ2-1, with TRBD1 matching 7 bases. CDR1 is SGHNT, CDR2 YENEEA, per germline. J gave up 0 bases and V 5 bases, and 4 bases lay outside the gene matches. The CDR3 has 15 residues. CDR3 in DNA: TGTGCCAGCAGCCCACGACAGGGCTCCTACAATGAGCAGTTCTTC. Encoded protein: CASSPRQGSYNEQFF. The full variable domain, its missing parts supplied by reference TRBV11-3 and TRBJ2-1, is EAGVVQSPRYKIIEKKQPVAFWCNPISGHNTLYWYLQNLGQGPELLIRYENEEAVDDSQLPKDRFSAERLKGVDSTLKIQPAELGDSAVYLCASSPRQGSYNEQFFGPGTRLTVL.

The CDR3 region is CATSPGQGVLETQYF. The DNA for the CDR3 is TGTGCCACCAGTCCGGGCCAGGGGGTTTTGGAGACCCAGTACTTC. The V gene is TRBV24-1, the J gene TRBJ2-5; 7 bases map to TRBD1. In germline, CDR1 is KGHDR, CDR2 SFDVKD. This CDR3 contains 15 residues. V lost 6 bases, J lost 5 bases, and 11 bases stayed unmatched.

CDR3 region: CAISGTGTGLNNEQFF. The CDR3, as DNA: TGTGCCATCAGCGGTACCGGGACAGGGCTAAACAATGAGCAGTTCTTC. This rearrangement joins TRBV10-3 to TRBJ2-1; TRBD1 aligns across 9 bases. The CDR3 contains 16 residues. Germline lookup yields CDR1 ENHRY and CDR2 SYGVKD. The junction had 11 bases not matched to a gene; V was cut back by 6 bases and J by 5 bases.

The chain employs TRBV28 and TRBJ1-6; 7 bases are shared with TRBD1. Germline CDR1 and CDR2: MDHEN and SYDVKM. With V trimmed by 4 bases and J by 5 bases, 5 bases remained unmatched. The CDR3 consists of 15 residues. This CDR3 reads CASSSRQGDNSPLHF. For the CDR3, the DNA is TGTGCCAGCAGTTCGAGACAGGGTGATAATTCACCCCTCCACTTT.